One sample yielded the 24 T cell receptor beta chains listed below, sequenced in a study of HIV-infected patients and healthy controls. TCRdb reprocessed the 5' RACE reads with MiXCR, giving one entry per CDR3 protein. The repertoire holds around 58,000 distinct CDR3 sequences, with around 21% as singletons. The sample taken for sequencing was CD4+ T cells from blood. These receptors were collected from a human donor in good health.

In its sample, this clonotype was seen many times. V usage is TRBV10-2 and J usage is TRBJ2-2; possibly TRBD2 for D (6 bases). Between the trimmed V and J ends, which lost 6 bases and 3 bases, there was a span of 11 bases. This CDR3 region has 14 residues. CDR1 and CDR2 (germline): WSHSY, SAAADI. For the CDR3, the DNA is TGCGCCAGCAGGGACTGGAGGGACACCGGGGAGCTGTTTTTT. It encodes CASRDWRDTGELFF.

The chain couples TRBV3-1 to TRBJ2-2; D uncertain. CDR1 LGHDT and CDR2 YNNKEL come from the germline V gene (reference sequence). With 3 bases removed from V and 6 bases from J, the gap between germline ends came to 8 bases. The CDR3 covers 13 residues. CDR3 residues: CASSHIFPGELFF. The CDR3 DNA reads TGTGCCAGCAGCCATATCTTTCCCGGGGAGCTGTTTTTT.

The rearrangement uses TRBV5-1 and TRBJ1-2; TRBD1 aligns across 7 bases. The CDR3 loop spans 14 amino acids. The trim removed 1 base at V and 3 bases at J, leaving 3 bases unmatched. CDR1 and CDR2 from the germline V gene are SGHRS and YFSETQ. CDR3 coding DNA: TGCGCCAGCAGCTTGTCCAGGGGGGACTATGGCTACACCTTC. This codes for CASSLSRGDYGYTF.

There are many counts of this clonotype. The CDR3 reads CASSLGRNWNQPQHF. DNA for the CDR3: TGTGCCAGCAGCCTTGGGAGGAATTGGAATCAGCCCCAGCATTTT. The genes are TRBV7-2 and TRBJ1-5; no clear D. The CDR3 loop spans 15 amino acids. Trimming removed 5 bases from V and 4 bases from J, with 15 bases in between. The V gene's germline CDR1 is SGHTA and CDR2 FQGNSA.

This chain links TRBV4-3 with TRBJ1-1, with 8 bases fitting TRBD1. Germline CDR1 and CDR2: LGHNA and YSLEER. CDR3 size: 16 residues. V was pared by 0 bases and J by 1 base, with 4 bases of the junction left unmatched. The CDR3 coding sequence is TGCGCCAGCAGCCAAGATCCCCAGGGGGCGAACACTGAAGCTTTCTTT. It codes for CASSQDPQGANTEAFF.

The CDR3 coding sequence is TGCAGCGTGTCCGGATACAATCAGCCCCAGCATTTT. Translated, it gives CSVSGYNQPQHF. The chain combines TRBV29-1 with TRBJ1-5; no reliable D call. The V gene lost 6 bases and the J gene lost 3 bases, with 9 bases spanning the gap. CDR1 is SQVTM and CDR2 is ANQGSEA in the germline V gene. The CDR3 is made up of 12 amino acids.

The CDR3 reads CAGQSLSGNTIYF. The CDR3 DNA sequence: TGTGCCGGCCAAAGCCTCTCTGGAAACACCATATATTTT. The chain carries TRBV19 and TRBJ1-3; D gene unclear. CDR1 is LNHDA, CDR2 SQIVND, per germline (reference sequence). The CDR3 spans 13 residues. V was pared by 11 bases and J by 0 bases, with 11 bases between. Based on the CDR3 plus reference TRBV19 and TRBJ1-3, the full variable domain is DGGITQSPKYLFRKEGQNVTLSCEQNLNHDAMYWYRQDPGQGLRLIYYSQIVNDFQKGDIAEGYSVSREKKESFPLTVTSAQKNPTAFYLCAGQSLSGNTIYFGEGSWLTVV.

This clonotype has ten or more counts. J is TRBJ1-5 and V is TRBV6-6, with D uncertain. V was cut by 4 bases and J by 2 bases, with 9 bases left in between. The CDR3 length is 14 residues. Germline values: CDR1 MNHNY, CDR2 SVGAGI (reference sequence). The CDR3 reads CASSLGFGNQPQHF. In nucleotides, the CDR3 is TGTGCCAGCAGTTTGGGATTTGGCAATCAGCCCCAGCATTTT.

The chain carries TRBV6-2 or TRBV6-3 and TRBJ2-7, with 7 bases lining up with TRBD1. V lost 4 bases, J lost 5 bases, and 11 bases stayed unmatched. CDR3 size: 15 residues. Germline V lookup: CDR1 MNHEY, CDR2 SVGEGT. The CDR3 sequence is CASSSFRGGRNEQYF. The CDR3 DNA sequence: TGTGCCAGCAGTTCCTTTCGAGGGGGCAGGAACGAGCAGTACTTC.

At least ten counts were recorded for this clonotype. The CDR3 sequence is CASSKLLRNTIYF. CDR3 nucleotides: TGTGCCAGCAGCAAACTCTTGCGAAACACCATATATTTT. V and J are TRBV21-1 and TRBJ1-3. TRBV21-1 has pseudogene status. This CDR3 region has 13 residues.

V and J are TRBV7-3 and TRBJ1-1; possible D gene TRBD1, 5 bases. Germline assignment: CDR1 SGHTA and CDR2 FQGTGA. The CDR3 runs 14 residues. Trimming took off 6 bases at V and 8 bases at J, with 19 bases between the two ends. The CDR3 protein is CASSLNGGATEAFF. The DNA of the CDR3 is TGTGCCAGCAGTCTTAATGGTGGGGCCACGGAAGCTTTCTTT.

The V and J genes are TRBV19 and TRBJ2-3; D is possibly TRBD2 (5 bases). Germline-derived CDR1 and CDR2 are LNHDA and SQIVND (reference sequence). Trimming took off 7 bases at V and 2 bases at J, with 19 bases between the two ends. The length of the CDR3 is 16 residues. The CDR3 reads CASTPGLAPTTDTQYF. The DNA for the CDR3 is TGTGCCAGTACCCCTGGACTGGCCCCCACCACAGATACGCAGTATTTT.

The CDR3: CSVAVGGSLKNIQYF. The CDR3 DNA follows: TGCAGCGTGGCCGTTGGCGGGAGTCTTAAAAACATTCAGTACTTC. This chain uses TRBV29-1 with TRBJ2-4, with 7 bases identical to TRBD2. CDR3 length: 15 amino acids. CDR1 and CDR2 from the germline V gene are SQVTM and ANQGSEA. V shed 6 bases and J 4 bases; nucleotides not matched to a gene: 12.

CDR3 DNA: TGTGCCAGCAGCTTAGAACGGTGGCCTTTGACAGATACGCAGTATTTT. Its protein is CASSLERWPLTDTQYF. The chain couples TRBV11-2 to TRBJ2-3; no clear D. Germline V lookup: CDR1 SGHAT, CDR2 FQNNGV. Trimming took off 0 bases at V and 3 bases at J, with 13 bases between the two ends. The CDR3 totals 16 residues.

This clonotype has only a few counts. Written as DNA, the CDR3 is TGTGCCAGCAGTTGGGGGACAGGGAGCGAAAAACTGTTTTTT. This codes for CASSWGTGSEKLFF. The V call is TRBV6-5, the J call TRBJ1-4; 9 nucleotides agree with TRBD1. The CDR3 has 14 residues. V lost 4 bases, J lost 8 bases, and 5 bases stayed unmatched. CDR1 and CDR2 (germline): MNHEY, SVGAGI.

The chain joins TRBV6-5 to TRBJ1-1; tentatively, D is TRBD1 (5 bases). Germline V gene sequence: CDR1 MNHEY, CDR2 SVGAGI. Trimming removed 10 bases at V and 8 bases at J, with 23 bases between. This CDR3 has 14 amino acids. CDR3 amino acids: CATHGKGTRYEAFF. Here the CDR3 DNA reads TGTGCCACCCACGGGAAAGGGACGCGGTACGAAGCTTTCTTT.

The chain combines TRBV29-1 with TRBJ1-2, with D maybe TRBD1 (5 bases). CDR3 length: 15 amino acids. V lost 4 bases, J lost 0 bases, and 15 bases lay in between. Germline V gives CDR1 SQVTM, CDR2 ANQGSEA. The CDR3 DNA reads as TGCAGCGTTGGACAGATCCTATCCTCTAACTATGGCTACACCTTC. This sequence encodes CSVGQILSSNYGYTF.

Only a few counts were recorded for this clonotype. The genes are TRBV29-1 and TRBJ2-2, with TRBD2 matching over 7 bases. Germline CDR1 is SQVTM and CDR2 is ANQGSEA. V was clipped by 3 bases and J by 5 bases; unmatched bases: 12. The CDR3 spans 16 residues. Written as DNA, the CDR3 is TGCAGCGTTGATGTTGGGGGAGGGCCGGGGACCGGGGAGCTGTTTTTT. This encodes CSVDVGGGPGTGELFF.

This clonotype has at least ten counts. V usage is TRBV7-6 and J usage is TRBJ2-7, with TRBD1 matching 11 bases. Per the germline V gene, CDR1 is SGHVS and CDR2 is FNYEAQ. V dropped 5 bases and J dropped 5; count of bases not matched to a gene: 5. The CDR3 runs to 14 residues. The CDR3 DNA follows: TGTGCCAGCAGCCCCGGACAGGGGGCAGACGAGCAGTACTTC. This codes for CASSPGQGADEQYF.

The table lists this clonotype with a few counts. This rearrangement joins TRBV15 to TRBJ2-7; 9 positions agree with TRBD1. V shed 0 bases and J 3 bases; nucleotides not matched to a gene: 3. CDR3 size: 15 residues. CDR1 LNHNV and CDR2 YYDKDF come from the germline V gene (reference sequence). CDR3 sequence reads: CATSRDRDRDYEQYF. The DNA for the CDR3 is TGTGCCACCAGCAGAGACCGGGACAGGGACTACGAGCAGTACTTC.

This clonotype has at least ten counts. The chain carries TRBV12-3 or TRBV12-4 and TRBJ1-4; perhaps TRBD1 as D (6 bases). V was trimmed by 6 bases and J by 0 bases, leaving 8 bases between them. There are 14 residues in the CDR3. The CDR3 sequence: CASRGTPTNEKLFF. DNA for the CDR3: TGTGCCAGCAGGGGGACACCAACTAATGAAAAACTGTTTTTT.

The chain recombines TRBV29-1 with TRBJ2-7, with 12 bases matching TRBD2. V shed 4 bases and J 3 bases; nucleotides not matched to a gene: 7. Germline CDR1 is SQVTM and CDR2 is ANQGSEA. CDR3 length equals 15 residues. The CDR3 is CSVVLAGGNSYEQYF. The CDR3 DNA is TGCAGCGTTGTGCTAGCGGGGGGGAATAGCTACGAGCAGTACTTC.

In its sample, this clonotype was seen many times. V usage is TRBV6-5 and J usage is TRBJ2-7; 9 nucleotides align to TRBD1. J was trimmed by 4 bases and V by 6 bases; bases with no gene match: 7. Germline CDR1 and CDR2: MNHEY and SVGAGI. There are 14 residues in the CDR3. CDR3 amino acids: CASSPIGTGYEQYF. The CDR3 region has the DNA TGTGCCAGCAGCCCAATCGGGACAGGGTACGAGCAGTACTTC.

About this clonotype: This may stem from a read error, because a much larger clone lies one nucleotide away. V usage is TRBV2 and J usage is TRBJ1-5; TRBD1 matches 9 bases. The CDR3 covers 15 residues. J lost 11 bases, V lost 1 base, and 9 bases had no gene match. Germline V gene lookup returns CDR1 SNHLY and CDR2 FYNNEI. The CDR3 nucleotides read TGTGCCAGCAGTGAAGTGGGGGACAGGGCCCAGTCCCAGCATTTT. Protein: CASSEVGDRAQSQHF. Based on the CDR3 plus reference TRBV2 and TRBJ1-5, the full variable domain is EPEVTQTPSHQVTQMGQEVILRCVPISNHLYFYWYRQILGQKVEFLVSFYNNEISEKSEIFDDQFSVERPDGSNFTLKIRSTKLEDSAMYFCASSEVGDRAQSQHFGDGTRLSIL.